These 4 T cell receptor beta chains originate from one sample sequenced in a study of graft-versus-host responses after intestinal transplantation. Method: immunoSEQ multiplex PCR; TCRdb's copy keeps in-frame clones and lacks some. The table lists several thousand clones, approximately 98% of them singletons, with approximately 0.25% in the top ten. The material was PBMCs, obtained 23 days after intestinal transplant. The source is a human patient who received an intestinal transplant, so some T cells may come from the graft donor.

In regard to this clone: Mismatch with germline at one junction end may stem from a read error. This sequence joins TRBV7-7 and TRBJ1-3; 10 bases map to TRBD1. This CDR3 comprises 14 residues. Germline-derived CDR1 and CDR2 are SSHAT and FNYEAQ (reference sequence). As DNA, the CDR3 is TGTGCTAGCAGCTTGGAGGGACAGGGGCACACCATATATTTT. Protein: CASSLEGQGHTIYF. Supplemented by reference TRBV7-7 and TRBJ1-3, the full variable domain reads GAGVSQSPRYKVTKRGQDVTLRCDPISSHATLYWYQQALGQGPEFLTYFNYEAQPDKSGLPSDRFSAERPEGSISTLTIQRTEQRDSAMYRCASSLEGQGHTIYFGEGSWLTVV.

A note on this clone: This sample also contains other DNA sequences that code for the same CDR3. V is TRBV13 and J is TRBJ1-1, with 10 bases identical to TRBD1. V shed 0 bases and J 2 bases; nucleotides not matched to a gene: 9. The germline V gene encodes CDR1 PRHDT and CDR2 FYEKMQ (reference sequence). The CDR3 length is 18 residues. The chain's CDR3 is CASSLGSGGQGVNTEAFF. The CDR3 DNA reads as TGTGCCAGCAGCTTAGGAAGTGGAGGACAGGGGGTTAACACTGAAGCTTTCTTT.

The rearrangement uses TRBV5-1 and TRBJ2-7, with 11 bases aligning to TRBD1. V dropped 4 bases and J dropped 2; count of bases not matched to a gene: 8. The germline gives CDR1 SGHRS, CDR2 YFSETQ. The CDR3 spans 16 residues. DNA of the CDR3: TGCGCCAGCAGCCTAGGGACAGGGGGGAACCCCTACGAGCAGTACTTC. Protein sequence: CASSLGTGGNPYEQYF.

The V gene is TRBV6-1, the J gene TRBJ2-7; D is unclear. Trimming shortened V by 2 bases and J by 3 bases, and 17 bases separated the two germline ends. The germline gives CDR1 MNHNS, CDR2 SASEGT. The CDR3 is 16 amino acids. CDR3 nucleotides: TGTGCCAGCAGTGAATCCGGAGCAGGTTTGGTCTACGAGCAGTACTTC. Protein sequence: CASSESGAGLVYEQYF.